The 28 T cell receptor beta chains below were found in one sample sequenced in a study of spatial heterogeneity in lung cancer. Study-level findings and limits: In tumors, expanded intratumoral alpha and beta TCR counts tracked mutation counts.

Using its own MiXCR run on the 5' RACE reads, TCRdb lists one record per CDR3 protein. Of some 10,000 distinct CDR3 sequences listed, 9.5% to 15% are singletons. As to time point: sample taken at primary tumor resection. These TCRs are of unknown antigen specificity. The sample here was lung tumor tissue, taken at surgery. These TCRs come from a male donor with early-stage non-small cell lung cancer.

V usage is TRBV12-3 or TRBV12-4 and J usage is TRBJ2-3, with 9 bases lining up with TRBD2. The CDR3 spans 15 residues. V gave up 2 bases and J gave up 2 bases; unmatched junction bases: 2. CDR3 DNA sequence: TGTGCCAGCAGTTTACTAGCGGGACCCACAGATACGCAGTATTTT. Its protein product is CASSLLAGPTDTQYF.

This sequence joins TRBV10-3 and TRBJ2-7; D is unclear. This CDR3 spans 11 amino acids. Trimming stripped 3 bases from V and 2 bases from J, with 2 bases between. CDR1 and CDR2 (germline): ENHRY, SYGVKD. The CDR3 DNA reads as TGTGCCATCAGTGACACCTACGAGCAGTACTTC. This translates into CAISDTYEQYF.

V and J are TRBV7-8 and TRBJ1-1, with D maybe TRBD1 (5 bases). CDR1 is SGHVS and CDR2 is FQNEAQ in the germline V gene. Trimming removed 5 bases from V and 4 bases from J, with 14 bases in between. The CDR3 extends over 14 amino acids. CDR3 sequence (DNA): TGTGCCAGCAGCCCCATAGGCGGGGGCACTGAAGCTTTCTTT. It encodes CASSPIGGGTEAFF.

This clonotype was counted only a few times. The V and J genes are TRBV6-6 and TRBJ1-1; TRBD1 aligns across 7 bases. The CDR3 has 12 residues. J was trimmed by 6 bases and V by 8 bases; bases with no gene match: 6. Germline-derived CDR1 and CDR2 are MNHNY and SVGAGI (reference sequence). CDR3 sequence reads: CASAYRGAEAFF. The CDR3 DNA sequence: TGTGCCAGCGCCTACAGGGGTGCTGAAGCTTTCTTT.

This clonotype has more than one count but fewer than ten. The V gene is TRBV7-2, the J gene TRBJ1-1; D not certain. V shed 5 bases and J shed 0 bases, with 10 bases lying between them. This CDR3 region has 14 residues. CDR1 SGHTA and CDR2 FQGNSA come from the germline V gene. The CDR3 region has the DNA TGTGCCAGCAGCCCCGGACGGCTGAACACTGAAGCTTTCTTT. The encoded protein is CASSPGRLNTEAFF. The full variable domain, with the rest looked up from reference TRBV7-2 and TRBJ1-1, is GAGVSQSPSNKVTEKGKDVELRCDPISGHTALYWYRQSLGQGLEFLIYFQGNSAPDKSGLPSDRFSAERTGGSVSTLTIQRTQQEDSAVYLCASSPGRLNTEAFFGQGTRLTVV.

This clonotype appeared many times. The chain couples TRBV20-1 to TRBJ2-3, with D unclear. Germline-derived CDR1 and CDR2 are DFQATT and SNEGSKA (reference sequence). The CDR3 is 11 residues long. The CDR3, as DNA: TGCGGCCTAGTGGGCACAGATACGCAGTATTTT. Translation: CGLVGTDTQYF.

Only a few counts were recorded for this clonotype. The J gene is TRBJ2-7, the V gene TRBV20-1, with 14 bases aligning to TRBD2. Germline assignment: CDR1 DFQATT and CDR2 SNEGSKA (reference sequence). J gave up 5 bases and V 6 bases, and 9 bases lay outside the gene matches. The CDR3 has 15 residues. The CDR3 coding sequence is TGCAGTGCCACTACCCTGGGACTAGCGGGGGACGAGCAGTACTTC. The encoded protein is CSATTLGLAGDEQYF.

This clonotype was detected a few times. V and J are TRBV20-1 and TRBJ1-6; no firm D call. The CDR3 consists of 13 residues. Germline V gene data show CDR1 as DFQATT and CDR2 as SNEGSKA (reference sequence). The V end lost 6 bases, the J end lost 9 bases, and 15 bases lay between the germline ends. The CDR3 sequence: CSALNTPGSPLHF. The CDR3, as DNA: TGCAGTGCCCTTAACACCCCTGGTTCACCCCTCCACTTT.

Only a few counts were recorded for this clonotype. V and J are TRBV28 and TRBJ2-5; D perhaps matches TRBD1 (6 bases). Germline values: CDR1 MDHEN, CDR2 SYDVKM. The CDR3 contains 16 residues. Trimming removed 4 bases at V and 5 bases at J, with 20 bases between. The CDR3 DNA is TGTGCCAGCAGTTCGTGGACAGACCCCTCCACGGAGACCCAGTACTTC. Translating it yields CASSSWTDPSTETQYF.

Worth noting for this clonotype: Compared with germline, one end of the junction differs, possibly owing to a read error. The gene calls are TRBV4-3 and TRBJ2-1; D is unclear. The CDR3 extends over 13 amino acids. Per the germline V gene, CDR1 is LGHNA and CDR2 is YSLEER. Here the CDR3 DNA reads TGCGCCAGCAGCCAAGTCTCCTACAATGAGCAGTCCTTC. This codes for CASSQVSYNEQSF.

By frequency in the sample, this clonotype is medium-sized. The junction shows a germline mismatch at one end, possibly a read error. V gene TRBV10-1 combines with J gene TRBJ2-5; D is unclear. The CDR3 covers 11 residues. Germline CDR1 and CDR2: WNHNN and SYGVQD (reference sequence). The CDR3 nucleotides read TGCGCCAGCAGTGACGGTGACGAACAAATTTTC. It is translated as CASSDGDEQIF.

This clonotype has ten or more counts. This rearrangement joins TRBV6-6 to TRBJ2-7, with a possible D match to TRBD2 (5 bases). Between the trimmed V and J ends, which lost 8 bases and 3 bases, there was a span of 8 bases. CDR3 length: 11 amino acids. Germline CDR1 and CDR2: MNHNY and SVGAGI (reference sequence). The CDR3 bases are TGTGCCAGCGGACTGGGCTACGAGCAGTACTTC. Protein product: CASGLGYEQYF.

This chain connects TRBV7-9 to TRBJ2-7; D perhaps matches TRBD2 (6 bases). The germline V gene encodes CDR1 SEHNR and CDR2 FQNEAQ (reference sequence). CDR3 length: 14 residues. V lost 2 bases and J lost 3, with 11 bases in between. The CDR3 DNA reads TGTGCCAGCAGCTTAACGGGGGTCCTCTACGAGCAGTACTTC. Protein sequence: CASSLTGVLYEQYF.

In this sample, this clonotype turned up a few times. The genes are TRBV7-9 and TRBJ1-1; a possible D gene is TRBD1 (6 bases). The ends were cut back, 3 bases at V and 6 bases at J, with 11 bases in the middle. The germline V gene encodes CDR1 SEHNR and CDR2 FQNEAQ (reference sequence). The CDR3 is made up of 13 amino acids. The CDR3 sequence is CASSFTGFAEAFF. The CDR3 DNA sequence: TGTGCCAGCAGCTTCACAGGGTTCGCTGAAGCTTTCTTT.

This clonotype was counted at least ten times. The rearrangement links TRBV18 to TRBJ2-7; TRBD1 agrees at 7 bases. The CDR3 length is 13 residues. Germline assignment: CDR1 KGHSH and CDR2 LQKENI. Trimming removed 4 bases from V and 1 base from J; junction bases left unmatched: 1. CDR3 DNA: TGTGCCAGCTCACGGACAGGATCCTACGAGCAGTACTTC. It yields the protein CASSRTGSYEQYF.

This rearrangement joins TRBV20-1 to TRBJ2-7, with 11 bases lining up with TRBD2. Germline CDR1 is DFQATT and CDR2 is SNEGSKA (reference sequence). The CDR3 consists of 15 residues. V lost 6 bases, J lost 7 bases, and 14 bases stayed unmatched. The CDR3 DNA sequence: TGCAGTGCCAACCCCACTAGCGGGGGTTCCTGGGAGCAGTACTTC. Translated: CSANPTSGGSWEQYF.

This clonotype was seen at least ten times. The V and J genes are TRBV5-4 and TRBJ1-6; 8 nucleotides line up with TRBD1. The length of the CDR3 is 15 residues. The junction had 7 bases not matched to a gene; V was cut back by 4 bases and J by 7 bases. CDR1 is SGHNT, CDR2 YYREEE, per germline (reference sequence). The CDR3 nucleotides read TGTGCCAGCAGCATAGGACAGGGTGGGAATTCACCCCTCCACTTT. Translated, it gives CASSIGQGGNSPLHF.

This clonotype was found a few times. The V call is TRBV3-1, the J call TRBJ2-4; D perhaps matches TRBD2 (5 bases). Germline loops: CDR1 LGHDT, CDR2 YNNKEL (reference sequence). The V gene lost 3 bases and the J gene lost 0 bases, with 15 bases spanning the gap. This CDR3 spans 17 amino acids. The CDR3 DNA follows: TGTGCCAGCAGCCAGTGGAGGCCAACCCTAGCCAAAAACATTCAGTACTTC. Protein product: CASSQWRPTLAKNIQYF.

The rearrangement joins TRBV4-1 to TRBJ2-3, with D uncertain. CDR3 length equals 11 residues. The germline CDR1 and CDR2 sequences are MGHRA and YSYEKL. V was shortened by 3 bases and J by 2 bases, with 0 bases between the two germline ends. The CDR3 is CASSHTDTQYF. The CDR3 DNA reads as TGCGCCAGCAGCCACACAGATACGCAGTATTTT.

The V and J genes are TRBV7-2 and TRBJ2-5; possibly TRBD2 for D (5 bases). The CDR3 has 13 amino acids. Germline lookup yields CDR1 SGHTA and CDR2 FQGNSA. V was shortened by 5 bases and J by 5 bases, with 12 bases between the two germline ends. CDR3 sequence reads: CASSLEGLETQYF. The CDR3 DNA reads as TGTGCCAGCAGCCTTGAGGGCTTGGAGACCCAGTACTTC.

This clonotype was counted between two and nine times. The rearrangement joins TRBV4-3 to TRBJ1-1; TRBD1 is a possible D gene (5 bases). Trimming removed 0 bases at V and 1 base at J, with 9 bases between. Germline CDR1 is LGHNA and CDR2 is YSLEER. The CDR3 runs to 15 residues. The CDR3 bases are TGCGCCAGCAGCCAAGACTCGGGGGGGAACACTGAAGCTTTCTTT. Translating it yields CASSQDSGGNTEAFF.

This clonotype was recorded many times. The chain has TRBV10-2 and TRBJ1-4; no reliable D call. V dropped 3 bases and J dropped 7 bases, with 24 bases sitting between them. Per germline, CDR1 WSHSY and CDR2 SAAADI. CDR3 length: 18 residues. This CDR3 reads CASSDGRTGLGSSEKLFF. In DNA form, the CDR3 reads TGCGCCAGCAGTGACGGCAGGACCGGCCTAGGGTCGAGTGAAAAACTGTTTTTT.

The chain joins TRBV6-2 or TRBV6-3 to TRBJ2-7; no firm D call. This CDR3 spans 14 amino acids. Germline CDR1 is MNHEY and CDR2 is SVGEGT. The germline V and J ends were trimmed by 8 bases and 2 bases, with 16 bases remaining between them. Written as DNA, the CDR3 is TGTGCCAGCCAGACGAGGACGGCACCCTACGAGCAGTACTTC. As protein: CASQTRTAPYEQYF.

This clonotype appeared a few times. The chain couples TRBV3-1 to TRBJ1-1; possibly TRBD1 for D (6 bases). The CDR3 consists of 14 residues. Germline CDR1 reads LGHDT; CDR2 reads YNNKEL (reference sequence). V was shortened by 1 base and J by 7 bases, with 13 bases between the two germline ends. The CDR3 loop reads CASSQALTGIEAFF. The CDR3 nucleotides are TGTGCCAGCAGCCAAGCCCTGACAGGTATTGAAGCTTTCTTT.

The J gene is TRBJ2-6, the V gene TRBV29-1, with D tentatively TRBD1 or TRBD2 (6 bases each). The CDR3 length is 15 residues. Germline V gene sequence: CDR1 SQVTM, CDR2 ANQGSEA. V was shortened by 6 bases and J by 5 bases, with 17 bases between the two germline ends. The DNA for the CDR3 is TGCAGCGTCCAAACTGTACGGGGGCGGGCCAACGTCCTGACTTTC. This gives the protein CSVQTVRGRANVLTF.

The rearrangement links TRBV27 to TRBJ1-1, with D possibly TRBD1 on 5 matching bases. The CDR3 sequence is 16 residues long. The germline gives CDR1 MNHEY, CDR2 SMNVEV (reference sequence). V was shortened by 2 bases and J by 1 base, with 14 bases between the two germline ends. The CDR3 DNA is TGTGCCAGCAGTTTACAATTGGGGCTAAAGAACACTGAAGCTTTCTTT. It is translated as CASSLQLGLKNTEAFF.

This clonotype was detected many times. In nucleotides, the CDR3 is TGCAGTGCTAGATCAGGGAACACTGAAGCTTTCTTT. It specifies CSARSGNTEAFF. The chain recombines TRBV20-1 with TRBJ1-1, with D unclear. The V gene's germline CDR1 is DFQATT and CDR2 SNEGSKA (reference sequence). V was clipped by 2 bases and J by 1 base, with 5 bases between them. This CDR3 has 12 residues.

This clonotype appeared many times. The chain combines TRBV7-2 with TRBJ2-3; the D call may be TRBD1 or TRBD2 (6 bases each). The V end was cut by 4 bases, the J end by 11 bases, with 13 bases between. Germline assignment: CDR1 SGHTA and CDR2 FQGNSA. This CDR3 comprises 12 residues. The CDR3 protein is CASSSRGERQYF. The CDR3 bases are TGTGCCAGCAGCTCAAGGGGGGAACGGCAGTATTTT. Full variable domain (missing parts from reference TRBV7-2 and TRBJ2-3): GAGVSQSPSNKVTEKGKDVELRCDPISGHTALYWYRQSLGQGLEFLIYFQGNSAPDKSGLPSDRFSAERTGGSVSTLTIQRTQQEDSAVYLCASSSRGERQYFGPGTRLTVL.